The source of this T cell receptor beta chain is a study of cytomegalovirus exposure and HLA in healthy donors. Looking at the study overall: Membership in the Caucasian-associated ancestry cluster was found for around four fifths of around 380 genotyped donors. General observations from the study: Cytomegalovirus status, reportedly, was diagnosed with high specificity and sensitivity by the classifier. Trimming of TCR beta V- and J-genes showed a link, identified in a later analysis, to a missense DCLRE1C variant. What a later analysis reportedly showed was that an Asian-associated ancestry cluster had fewer N-insertions than the approximately 700-donor mean.

With regard to this clone: Its matching antigen is unknown.

The CDR3 extends over 13 amino acids. J lost 5 bases, V lost 5 bases, and 4 bases had no gene match. Germline-derived CDR1 and CDR2 are MNHEY and SMNVEV (reference sequence). Primers for the PCR totalled 60 Vbeta and 13 Jbeta. TCRdb keeps only in-frame clones here, not all; method: immunoSEQ multiplex PCR. The repertoire has about 89,000 clones, approximately 82% of them found once; the top ten carry roughly 3.8%. This receptor was taken from a female donor in good health and CMV-seropositive. This chain joins TRBV27 and TRBJ2-5; TRBD1 matches at 8 bases. Sequencing input: PBMCs. The CDR3 loop reads CASSAGGTETQYF. CDR3 DNA sequence: TGTGCCAGCAGTGCAGGGGGCACGGAGACCCAGTACTTC.